This TCR beta chain is drawn from a study of T cells of healthy individuals. Looked up from germline, CDR1 is SEHNR and CDR2 is FQNEAQ (reference sequence). V trimming: 0 bases; J trimming: 3 bases; junction bases outside the gene matches: 7. CDR3 size: 17 residues. At least ten counts were recorded for this clonotype. A single record per CDR3 protein comes from TCRdb applying MiXCR to the 5' RACE reads. The table records 35,000 to 45,000 distinct CDR3 sequences, 4% to 5.5% of them present only once. The TCR sequence derives from a human donor in good health. The chain has TRBV7-9 and TRBJ1-3; 8 positions match TRBD1. CDR3 sequence: CASSLAFMDRDGNTIYF. CDR3 nucleotide sequence: TGTGCCAGCAGCTTAGCTTTCATGGACAGGGATGGAAACACCATATATTTT.